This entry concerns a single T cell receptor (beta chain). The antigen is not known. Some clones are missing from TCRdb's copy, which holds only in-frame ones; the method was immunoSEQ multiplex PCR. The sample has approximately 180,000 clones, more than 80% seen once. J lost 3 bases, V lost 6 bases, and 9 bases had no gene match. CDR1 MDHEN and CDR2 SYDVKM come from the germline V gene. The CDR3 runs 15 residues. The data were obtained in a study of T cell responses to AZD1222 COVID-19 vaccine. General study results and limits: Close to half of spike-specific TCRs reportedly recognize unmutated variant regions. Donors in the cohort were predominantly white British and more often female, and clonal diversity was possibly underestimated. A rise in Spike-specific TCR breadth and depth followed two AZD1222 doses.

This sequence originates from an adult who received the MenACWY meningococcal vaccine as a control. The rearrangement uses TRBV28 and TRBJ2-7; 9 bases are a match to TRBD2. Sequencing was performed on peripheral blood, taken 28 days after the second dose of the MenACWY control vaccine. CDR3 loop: CASSTWTSAYYEQYF. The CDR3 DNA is TGTGCCAGCAGCACCTGGACTAGCGCCTACTACGAGCAGTACTTC.